This T cell receptor beta chain was recorded in a study of blood T cell repertoires in COVID-19. Across the study: Samples came from the United States, Italy and Spain, spanning acute and convalescent COVID-19. Sources were T cells, B-cell-depleted T cells, or PBMCs; the material itself was cDNA or gDNA.

Only in-frame clones appear in the TCRdb table, and some are missing; sequencing was by immunoSEQ multiplex PCR. Among tens of thousands of clones listed, about 86% were seen once. The CDR3 spans 17 residues. V was clipped by 6 bases and J by 1 base; unmatched bases: 13. Germline assignment: CDR1 SQVTM and CDR2 ANQGSEA. The gene calls are TRBV29-1 and TRBJ2-3, with 10 nucleotides matching TRBD2. Sample: peripheral blood. The sequence was obtained from a man aged 45 to 65 with active COVID-19. This CDR3 is CSVEPYRLAGGTDTQYF. As DNA, the CDR3 is TGCAGCGTCGAACCGTATAGACTAGCGGGCGGCACAGATACGCAGTATTTT.